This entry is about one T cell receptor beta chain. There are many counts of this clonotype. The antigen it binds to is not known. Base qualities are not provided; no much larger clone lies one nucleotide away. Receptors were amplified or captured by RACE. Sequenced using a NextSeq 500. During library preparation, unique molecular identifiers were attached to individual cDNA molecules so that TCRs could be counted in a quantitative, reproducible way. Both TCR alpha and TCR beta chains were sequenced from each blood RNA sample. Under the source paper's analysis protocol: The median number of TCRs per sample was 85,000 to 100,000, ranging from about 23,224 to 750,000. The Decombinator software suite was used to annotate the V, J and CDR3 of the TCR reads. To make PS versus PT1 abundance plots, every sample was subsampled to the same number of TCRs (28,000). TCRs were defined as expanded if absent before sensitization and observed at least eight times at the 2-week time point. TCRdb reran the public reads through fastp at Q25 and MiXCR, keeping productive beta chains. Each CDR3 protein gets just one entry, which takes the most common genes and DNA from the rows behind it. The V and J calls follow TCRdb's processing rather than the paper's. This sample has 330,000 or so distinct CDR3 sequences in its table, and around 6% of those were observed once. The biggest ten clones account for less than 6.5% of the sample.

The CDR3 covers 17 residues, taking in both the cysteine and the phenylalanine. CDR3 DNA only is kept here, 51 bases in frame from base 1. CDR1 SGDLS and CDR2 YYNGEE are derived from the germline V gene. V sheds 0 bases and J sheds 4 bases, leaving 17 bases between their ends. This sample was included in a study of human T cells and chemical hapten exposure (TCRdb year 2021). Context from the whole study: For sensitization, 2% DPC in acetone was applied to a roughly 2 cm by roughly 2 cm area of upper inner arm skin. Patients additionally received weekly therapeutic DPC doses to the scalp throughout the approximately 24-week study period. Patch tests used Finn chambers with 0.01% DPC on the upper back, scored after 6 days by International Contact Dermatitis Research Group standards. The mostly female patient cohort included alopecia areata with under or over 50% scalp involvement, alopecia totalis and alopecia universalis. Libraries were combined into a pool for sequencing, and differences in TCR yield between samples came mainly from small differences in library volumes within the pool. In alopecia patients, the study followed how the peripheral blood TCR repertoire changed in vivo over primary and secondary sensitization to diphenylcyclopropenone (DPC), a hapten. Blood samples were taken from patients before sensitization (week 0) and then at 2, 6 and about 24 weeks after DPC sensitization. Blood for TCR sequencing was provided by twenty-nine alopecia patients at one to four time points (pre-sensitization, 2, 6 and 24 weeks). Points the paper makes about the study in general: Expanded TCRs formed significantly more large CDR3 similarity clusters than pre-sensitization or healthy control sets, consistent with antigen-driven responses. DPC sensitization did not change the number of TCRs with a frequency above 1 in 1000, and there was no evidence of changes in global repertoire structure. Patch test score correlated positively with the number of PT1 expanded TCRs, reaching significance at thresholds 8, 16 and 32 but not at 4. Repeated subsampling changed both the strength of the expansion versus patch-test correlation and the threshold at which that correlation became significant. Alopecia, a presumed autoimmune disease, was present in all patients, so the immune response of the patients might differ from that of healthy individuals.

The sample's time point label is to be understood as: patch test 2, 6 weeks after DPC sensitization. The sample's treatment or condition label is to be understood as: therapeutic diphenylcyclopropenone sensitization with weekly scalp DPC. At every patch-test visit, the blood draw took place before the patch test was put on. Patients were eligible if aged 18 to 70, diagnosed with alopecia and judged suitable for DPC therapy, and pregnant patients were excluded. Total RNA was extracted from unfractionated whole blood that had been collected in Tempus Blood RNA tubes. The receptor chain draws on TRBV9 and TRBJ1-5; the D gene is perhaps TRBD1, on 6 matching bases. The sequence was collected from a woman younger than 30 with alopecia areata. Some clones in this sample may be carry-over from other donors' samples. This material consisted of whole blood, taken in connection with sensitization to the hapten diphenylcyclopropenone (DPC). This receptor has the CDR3 CASSVGPVRRGNQPQHF. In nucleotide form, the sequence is TGTGCCAGCAGCGTAGGTCCCGTGAGGAGGGGGAATCAGCCCCAGCATTTT.